Described below is a single T cell receptor beta chain sequence and its context. Antigen specificity is unknown. The investigators reverse transcribed all of the isolated RNA, so they sequenced expressed TCRB transcripts. Sequenced by immunoSEQ multiplex PCR; TCRdb stores in-frame clones only, minus some. The sample has hundreds of thousands of clones; around an eighth are singletons. Sorted populations all had greater than 95% purity. This record comes from a study of beta chain features in type 1 diabetes. Study-wide results and limits: Shorter TCRB CDR3s, moderately but significantly so, marked every one of the four CD4+ subsets in Type 1 diabetes patients. The question of HLA type influencing TCRB rearrangement was one that remained unresolved here.

CDR3 size: 18 residues. Germline V gene lookup returns CDR1 SGHRS and CDR2 YFSETQ. V was pared by 2 bases and J by 7 bases, with 15 bases of the junction left unmatched. The TCR sequence derives from a man between 18 and 35 years old with type 1 diabetes. Sequenced sample: naive CD4+ T cells from blood. V gene TRBV5-1 combines with J gene TRBJ2-3, with TRBD2 matching over 11 bases. Written as DNA, the CDR3 is TGCGCCAGCAGCTTAGCCGGGACTAGCGGCTCCCCGGGTTATACGCAGTATTTT. Protein: CASSLAGTSGSPGYTQYF.